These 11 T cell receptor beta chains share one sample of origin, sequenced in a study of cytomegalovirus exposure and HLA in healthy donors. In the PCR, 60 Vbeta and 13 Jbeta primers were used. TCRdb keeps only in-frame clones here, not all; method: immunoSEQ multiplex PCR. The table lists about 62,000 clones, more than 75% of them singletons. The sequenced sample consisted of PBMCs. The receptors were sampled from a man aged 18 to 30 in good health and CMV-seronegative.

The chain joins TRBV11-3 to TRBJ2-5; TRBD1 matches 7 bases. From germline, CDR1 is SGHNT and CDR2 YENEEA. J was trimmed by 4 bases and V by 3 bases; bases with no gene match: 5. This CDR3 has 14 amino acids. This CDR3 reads CASSLHRGIETQYF. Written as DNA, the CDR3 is TGTGCCAGCAGCTTGCACAGGGGAATAGAGACCCAGTACTTC.

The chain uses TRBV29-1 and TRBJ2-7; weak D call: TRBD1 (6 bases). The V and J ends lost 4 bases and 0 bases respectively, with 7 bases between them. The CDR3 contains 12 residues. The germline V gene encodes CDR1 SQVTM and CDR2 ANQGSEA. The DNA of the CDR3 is TGCAGCGTTGTGGACAGCTCCTACGAGCAGTACTTC. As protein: CSVVDSSYEQYF.

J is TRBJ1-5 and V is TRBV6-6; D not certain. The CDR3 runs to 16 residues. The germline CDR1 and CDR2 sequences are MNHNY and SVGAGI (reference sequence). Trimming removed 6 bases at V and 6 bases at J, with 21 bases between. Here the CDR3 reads CASRTTRGDFGQPQHF. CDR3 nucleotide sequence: TGTGCCAGCAGGACTACCCGGGGAGACTTCGGTCAGCCCCAGCATTTT.

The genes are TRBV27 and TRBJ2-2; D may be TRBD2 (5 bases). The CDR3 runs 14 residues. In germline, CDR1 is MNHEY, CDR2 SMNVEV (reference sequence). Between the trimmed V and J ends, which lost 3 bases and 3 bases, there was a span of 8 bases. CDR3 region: CASSFRGDTGELFF. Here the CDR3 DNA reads TGTGCCAGCAGTTTTCGGGGAGACACCGGGGAGCTGTTTTTT.

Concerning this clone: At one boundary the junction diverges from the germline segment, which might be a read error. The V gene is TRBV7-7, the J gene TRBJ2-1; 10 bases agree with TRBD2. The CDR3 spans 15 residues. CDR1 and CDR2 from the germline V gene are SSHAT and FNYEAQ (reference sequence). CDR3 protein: CASSFSGGPYNEQFF. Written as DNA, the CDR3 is TGTGCTAGCAGCTTTAGCGGGGGGCCCTACAATGAGCAGTTCTTC.

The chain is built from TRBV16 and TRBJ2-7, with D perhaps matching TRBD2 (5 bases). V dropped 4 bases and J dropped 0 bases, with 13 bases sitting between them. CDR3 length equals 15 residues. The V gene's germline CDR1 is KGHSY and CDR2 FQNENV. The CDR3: CASSPRGLDSYEQYF. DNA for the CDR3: TGTGCCAGCAGCCCGCGAGGGTTAGACTCCTACGAGCAGTACTTC.

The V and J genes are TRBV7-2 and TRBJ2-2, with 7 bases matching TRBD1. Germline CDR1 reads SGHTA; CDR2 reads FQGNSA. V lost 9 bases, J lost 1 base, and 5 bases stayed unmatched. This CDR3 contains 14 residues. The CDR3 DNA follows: TGTGCCAGTAGGGGGCTCATGAACACCGGGGAGCTGTTTTTT. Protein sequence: CASRGLMNTGELFF.

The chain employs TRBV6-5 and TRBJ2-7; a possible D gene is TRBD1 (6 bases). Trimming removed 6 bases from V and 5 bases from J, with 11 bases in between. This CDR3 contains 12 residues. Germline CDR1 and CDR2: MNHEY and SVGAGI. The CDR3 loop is CASRQGYNEQYF. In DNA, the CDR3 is TGTGCCAGCAGACAGGGATATAACGAGCAGTACTTC.

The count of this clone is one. The CDR3 sequence is CASSQGTSGGAVGELFF. Written as DNA, the CDR3 is TGTGCCAGCAGCCAAGGGACTAGCGGGGGGGCGGTCGGGGAGCTGTTTTTT. The gene calls are TRBV4-2 and TRBJ2-2, with 15 bases fitting TRBD2. CDR1 and CDR2 from the germline V gene are LGHNA and YNFKEQ. The junction had 4 bases not matched to a gene; V was cut back by 1 base and J by 7 bases. The CDR3 totals 17 residues.

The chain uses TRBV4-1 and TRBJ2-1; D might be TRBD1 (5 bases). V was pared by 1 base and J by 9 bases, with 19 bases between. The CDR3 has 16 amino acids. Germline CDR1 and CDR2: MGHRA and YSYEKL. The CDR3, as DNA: TGCGCCAGCAGCCAAGGTGCCATCCAAGGTAGGGGTGAGCAGTTCTTC. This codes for CASSQGAIQGRGEQFF.

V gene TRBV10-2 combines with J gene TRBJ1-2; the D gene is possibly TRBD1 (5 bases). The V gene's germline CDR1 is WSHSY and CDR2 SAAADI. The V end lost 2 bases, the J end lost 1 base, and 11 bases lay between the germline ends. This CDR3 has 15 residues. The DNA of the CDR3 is TGCGCCAGCAGTGAGGGGGGACTGCTTAACTATGGCTACACCTTC. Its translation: CASSEGGLLNYGYTF.